The clone carrying this T cell receptor (beta chain) was seen many times. CDR1 is SGHAT, CDR2 FQNNGV, per germline. V was pared by 6 bases and J by 0 bases, with 1 base of the junction left unmatched. CDR3 length: 14 amino acids. TCRdb fed the 5' RACE reads into MiXCR, producing one record per CDR3 protein. Altogether 45,000 or so distinct CDR3 sequences are present, around 6.6% being singletons, with the ten largest covering 0.6% to 1%. This specimen belongs to a study of T-cell memory formation after mild COVID-19. The TCR sequence derives from an adult who had mild COVID-19 (a few samples of this study predate the infection). Cell type and time point are not known. Sequencing input: PBMCs or a T cell subset sorted from them (not recorded which). The rearrangement links TRBV11-2 to TRBJ2-2; 7 positions agree with TRBD2. CDR3 sequence (DNA): TGTGCCAGCAGACTAGCGTCGAACACCGGGGAGCTGTTTTTT. This sequence encodes CASRLASNTGELFF.